The clone carrying this TCR beta chain was observed a handful of times. V lost 0 bases and J lost 4, with 9 bases in between. The CDR3 consists of 14 residues. The germline V gene has CDR1 LGHNT and CDR2 FRNRAP. These data come from a study of patients and donors after allogeneic stem cell transplantation. TCRdb used MiXCR to reprocess the RT-PCR reads, holding one entry per CDR3 protein. This sample has more than 7,500 distinct CDR3 sequences; around a tenth occur once, and the top ten carry 40% to 60%. The sample comprised blood, either unsorted or a sorted T cell fraction (not recorded which). The gene calls are TRBV12-5 and TRBJ1-1, with D possibly matching TRBD1 (5 bases). The source of this sequence is a human donor who was either an allogeneic HSCT recipient or a stem cell or donor lymphocyte infusion donor (not recorded which). It is not recorded whose cells these are; they may come from a transplant donor. CDR3 loop: CASGLVQQGTEAFF. CDR3 sequence (DNA): TGTGCTAGTGGTTTGGTACAGCAGGGCACTGAAGCTTTCTTT.